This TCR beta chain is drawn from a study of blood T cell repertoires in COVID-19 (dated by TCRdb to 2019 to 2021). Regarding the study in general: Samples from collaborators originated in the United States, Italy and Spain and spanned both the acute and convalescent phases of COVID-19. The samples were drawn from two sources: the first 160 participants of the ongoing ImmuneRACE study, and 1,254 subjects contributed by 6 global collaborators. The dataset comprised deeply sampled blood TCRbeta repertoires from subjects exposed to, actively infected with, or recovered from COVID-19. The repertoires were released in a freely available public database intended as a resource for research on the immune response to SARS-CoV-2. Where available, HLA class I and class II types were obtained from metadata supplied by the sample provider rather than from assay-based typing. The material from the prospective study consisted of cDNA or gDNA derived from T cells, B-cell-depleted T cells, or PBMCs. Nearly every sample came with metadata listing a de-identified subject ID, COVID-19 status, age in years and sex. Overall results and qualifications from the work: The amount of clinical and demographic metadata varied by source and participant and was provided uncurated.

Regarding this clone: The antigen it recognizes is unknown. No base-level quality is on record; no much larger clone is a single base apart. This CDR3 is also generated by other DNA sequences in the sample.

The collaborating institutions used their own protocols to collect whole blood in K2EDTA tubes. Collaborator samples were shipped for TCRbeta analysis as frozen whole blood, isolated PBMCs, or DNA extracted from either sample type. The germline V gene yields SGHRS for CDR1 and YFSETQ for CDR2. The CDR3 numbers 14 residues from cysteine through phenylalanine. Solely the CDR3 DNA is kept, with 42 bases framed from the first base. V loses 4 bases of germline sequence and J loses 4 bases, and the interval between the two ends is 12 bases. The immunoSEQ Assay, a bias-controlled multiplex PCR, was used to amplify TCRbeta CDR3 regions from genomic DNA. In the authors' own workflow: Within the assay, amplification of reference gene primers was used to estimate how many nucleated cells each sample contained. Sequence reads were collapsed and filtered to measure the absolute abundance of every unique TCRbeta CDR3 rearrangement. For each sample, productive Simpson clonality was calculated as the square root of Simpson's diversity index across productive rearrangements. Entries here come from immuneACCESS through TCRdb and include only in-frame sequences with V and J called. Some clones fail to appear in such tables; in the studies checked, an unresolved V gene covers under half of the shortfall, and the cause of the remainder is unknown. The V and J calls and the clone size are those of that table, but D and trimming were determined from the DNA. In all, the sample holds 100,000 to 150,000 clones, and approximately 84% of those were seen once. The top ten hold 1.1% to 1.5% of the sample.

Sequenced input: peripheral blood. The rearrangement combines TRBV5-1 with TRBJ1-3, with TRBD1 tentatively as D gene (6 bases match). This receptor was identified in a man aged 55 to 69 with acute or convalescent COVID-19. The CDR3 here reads CASSPQGNGNTIYF. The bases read TGCGCCAGCAGCCCGCAGGGGAACGGAAACACCATATATTTT. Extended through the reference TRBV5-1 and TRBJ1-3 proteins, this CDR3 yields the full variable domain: KAGVTQTPRYLIKTRGQQVTLSCSPISGHRSVSWYQQTPGQGLQFLFEYFSETQRNKGNFPGRFSGRQFSNSRSEMNVSTLELGDSALYLCASSPQGNGNTIYFGEGSWLTVV.